This is a list of T cell receptor beta chains from one sample in a study of shared clonotypes between healthy human individuals. Clones were read by immunoSEQ multiplex PCR, and TCRdb kept only the in-frame ones, dropping some. Among a few million clones listed, more than 90% were seen once. Sequences were obtained from naive CD4+ T cells sorted from blood. These receptors were taken from a man aged 18 to 29 in good health. CDR3s include the opening cysteine and the closing phenylalanine or tryptophan. D genes are given only for firm matches. Expanded clones are given a class, and other clones once, few, many or no size at all.

d_call j_call clone_size v_call cdr3_aa cdr3_nt
. TRBJ2-1 few TRBV5-1 CASSLEGGEQFF TGCGCCAGCAGCTTGGAGGGCGGTGAGCAGTTCTTC
TRBD2 TRBJ2-2 . TRBV5-4 CVSGRYTGELFF TGTGTGAGCGGGAGGTACACCGGGGAGCTGTTTTTT
TRBD2 TRBJ2-2 . TRBV7-2 CASSLVPSSGGNTGELFF TGTGCCAGCAGCTTAGTGCCCTCTAGCGGGGGGAACACCGGGGAGCTGTTTTTT
TRBD2 TRBJ2-3 once TRBV7-9 CASSSGLAYLGTDTQYF TGTGCCAGCAGCTCTGGACTAGCATATTTGGGGACAGATACGCAGTATTTT
TRBD2 TRBJ2-5 . TRBV5-1 CASSWGRTSGELETQYF TGCGCCAGCAGCTGGGGGCGGACTAGCGGGGAGCTAGAGACCCAGTACTTC
TRBD1 TRBJ2-1 . TRBV7-9 CASSLGAGGMGEQFF TGTGCCAGCAGCTTAGGGGCAGGGGGTATGGGTGAGCAGTTCTTC
TRBD2 TRBJ2-1 . TRBV7-9 CASSFRLAGLTYNEQFF TGTGCCAGCAGCTTCCGCCTAGCGGGACTCACCTACAATGAGCAGTTCTTC
TRBD1 TRBJ1-2 . TRBV10-3 CAISEEPGQGAGYTF TGTGCCATCAGTGAAGAACCGGGACAGGGGGCTGGCTACACCTTC
. TRBJ1-3 . TRBV29-1 CSVVWGPNTIYF TGCAGCGTTGTTTGGGGGCCCAACACCATATATTTT
. TRBJ2-2 . TRBV19 CASNQGILTGELFF TGTGCCAGTAACCAGGGGATCCTCACCGGGGAGCTGTTTTTT
. TRBJ1-1 once TRBV19 CASSIYGPTPEAFF TGTGCCAGTAGTATATATGGCCCCACCCCTGAAGCTTTCTTT
TRBD1 TRBJ2-7 once TRBV7-3 CASSPTGTSYEQYF TGTGCCAGCAGCCCGACAGGGACCTCCTACGAGCAGTACTTC
. TRBJ2-7 . TRBV27 CASYPRWNYEQYF TGTGCCAGCTACCCCCGATGGAATTACGAGCAGTACTTC
. TRBJ1-6 . TRBV28 CASSLKNRYNSPLHF TGTGCCAGCAGTTTAAAAAATCGATATAATTCACCCCTCCACTTT
TRBD2 TRBJ2-2 . TRBV6-5 CASSYVAGDTGELFF TGTGCCAGCAGTTACGTAGCGGGTGACACCGGGGAGCTGTTTTTT
. TRBJ2-1 . TRBV5-1 CASQTSPLQGNNEQFF TGCGCCTCCCAAACCTCCCCACTCCAGGGAAATAATGAGCAGTTCTTC
TRBD2 TRBJ2-7 . TRBV4-3 CASSQVTGGPYEQYF TGCGCCAGCAGCCAAGTCACGGGAGGCCCCTACGAGCAGTACTTC
TRBD2 TRBJ2-1 . TRBV9 CASSDPLAGGPDEQFF TGTGCCAGCAGCGACCCCTTAGCGGGGGGGCCGGATGAGCAGTTCTTC
TRBD1 TRBJ1-4 . TRBV7-3 CASRDPRDRDGKLFF TGTGCCAGCAGGGATCCCCGGGACAGGGACGGCAAACTGTTTTTT
TRBD2 TRBJ2-7 once TRBV6-6 CASTPSGNSYEQYF TGTGCCAGCACCCCTAGCGGGAACTCCTACGAGCAGTACTTC